One and the same sample provided the 26 T cell receptor beta chains below, sequenced in a study of T cell changes during pregnancy in multiple sclerosis. Profiling relied on immunoSEQ multiplex PCR, and the TCRdb table lists in-frame clones only, not all of them. This table has 20,000 to 25,000 clones, about 90% appearing once. Sequences were derived from CD8+ T cells from peripheral blood mononuclear cells, sampled in the second trimester of pregnancy. Every receptor here comes from a female donor in good health, enrolled as a control in a pregnancy study.

The rearrangement joins TRBV5-1 to TRBJ2-2; the D gene is possibly TRBD1 (6 bases). V lost 4 bases and J 4 bases, leaving 14 bases between the germline ends. Germline CDR1 SGHRS, CDR2 YFSETQ. There are 15 residues in the CDR3. CDR3 bases: TGCGCCAGCAGCCCCGAAACAGGGACCACCGGGGAGCTGTTTTTT. Translated, it gives CASSPETGTTGELFF.

This clone has more than one count but fewer than ten. The V call is TRBV6-4, the J call TRBJ2-3; 10 bases are a match to TRBD2. Germline V gene lookup returns CDR1 MRHNA and CDR2 SNTAGT. The CDR3 contains 16 residues. Trimming took 0 bases from V and 1 from J; bases not matched to a gene: 1. The CDR3, as DNA: TGTGCCAGCAGTGACTCCGGGACTAGCGGCACAGATACGCAGTATTTT. The encoded protein is CASSDSGTSGTDTQYF.

The V call is TRBV25-1, the J call TRBJ2-3; no clear D. CDR1 and CDR2 from the germline V gene are MGHDK and SYGVNS. Trimming pared 5 bases from V and 5 bases from J, leaving 8 bases between. CDR3 length: 12 residues. CDR3 amino acids: CASSYGGDTQYF. CDR3 nucleotides: TGTGCCAGCAGTTATGGCGGAGATACGCAGTATTTT.

CDR3 amino acids: CASSLAGSITQYF. DNA of the CDR3: TGTGCCAGCAGCTTAGCAGGGTCTATTACGCAGTATTTT. The chain recombines TRBV5-6 with TRBJ2-3; D is perhaps TRBD1 (5 bases). The CDR3 sequence is 13 residues long. The V end was cut by 2 bases, the J end by 8 bases, with 12 bases between. CDR1 SGHDT and CDR2 YYEEEE come from the germline V gene.

The chain carries TRBV6-4 and TRBJ2-3, with D unresolved. Germline lookup yields CDR1 MRHNA and CDR2 SNTAGT. The CDR3 sequence is 13 residues long. V was cut by 3 bases and J by 2 bases, with 6 bases left in between. The CDR3 is CASSERFTDTQYF. CDR3 in DNA: TGTGCCAGCAGTGAGCGATTCACAGATACGCAGTATTTT.

The chain carries TRBV7-2 and TRBJ2-7, with no clear D. This CDR3 is 11 amino acids long. V lost 5 bases to trimming and J lost 4 bases, with 6 bases between them. Germline loops: CDR1 SGHTA, CDR2 FQGNSA. The CDR3 nucleotides read TGTGCCAGCAGCCTCTCGTACGAGCAGTACTTC. Protein sequence: CASSLSYEQYF.

This clone was detected once. The chain employs TRBV5-1 and TRBJ1-5; 7 bases are a match to TRBD1. With 1 base clipped from V and 2 bases from J, the junction kept 3 bases outside the gene matches. Germline CDR1 reads SGHRS; CDR2 reads YFSETQ. This CDR3 has 15 amino acids. For the CDR3, the DNA is TGCGCCAGCAGCTTGAGGGGGCAGGGCAATCAGCCCCAGCATTTT. It encodes CASSLRGQGNQPQHF.

To note about this clone: An end of the junction does not agree with germline; a read error may underlie this. This chain links TRBV11-2 with TRBJ2-1; TRBD1 might be the D (6 bases). Germline V lookup: CDR1 SGHAT, CDR2 FQNNGV. CDR3 size: 13 residues. In nucleotides, the CDR3 is TGTGCCAGCAGCTTAGATCTAGGGGGAGATAAGGTCTTC. As protein: CASSLDLGGDKVF. The full variable domain, in which reference TRBV11-2 and TRBJ2-1 provide the parts outside the CDR3, is EAGVAQSPRYKIIEKRQSVAFWCNPISGHATLYWYQQILGQGPKLLIQFQNNGVVDDSQLPKDRFSAERLKGVDSTLKIQPAKLEDSAVYLCASSLDLGGDKVFGPGTRLTVL.

Points on this clone: Sequence at one end of the junction differs from germline and may be a read error. The rearrangement links TRBV29-1 to TRBJ2-1; possibly TRBD1 for D (6 bases). The CDR3 spans 13 residues. Germline V gene sequence: CDR1 SQVTM, CDR2 ANQGSEA. CDR3: CSIETVGGNEQFF. As DNA, the CDR3 is TGCAGCATTGAAACGGTAGGGGGCAATGAGCAGTTCTTC.

The chain recombines TRBV28 with TRBJ2-1; D ambiguous. The germline V and J ends were trimmed by 5 bases and 7 bases, with 6 bases remaining between them. CDR3 length: 11 amino acids. CDR1 MDHEN and CDR2 SYDVKM come from the germline V gene. CDR3 loop: CASSDINEQFF. The DNA of the CDR3 is TGTGCCAGCAGTGACATTAATGAGCAGTTCTTC.

The V call is TRBV5-5, the J call TRBJ1-5, with TRBD1 matching 8 bases. Trimming took 6 bases from V and 0 from J; bases not matched to a gene: 5. In germline, CDR1 is SGHKS, CDR2 YYEKEE (reference sequence). This CDR3 region has 15 residues. The CDR3 sequence is CASTRTGNSNQPQHF. CDR3 DNA: TGTGCCAGCACCAGGACAGGGAATAGCAATCAGCCCCAGCATTTT.

This chain uses TRBV5-4 with TRBJ2-5; tentative D call: TRBD2 (5 bases). With 7 bases removed from V and 3 bases from J, the gap between germline ends came to 10 bases. This CDR3 has 12 amino acids. Germline V lookup: CDR1 SGHNT, CDR2 YYREEE (reference sequence). The CDR3 DNA follows: TGTGCCAGCTCCGACTACGAAGAGACCCAGTACTTC. Translated, it gives CASSDYEETQYF.

The V and J genes are TRBV9 and TRBJ2-1; 12 positions match TRBD2. Per germline, CDR1 SGDLS and CDR2 YYNGEE. The CDR3 consists of 15 residues. J was trimmed by 6 bases and V by 3 bases; bases with no gene match: 4. The CDR3 DNA follows: TGTGCCAGCAGCGCGTCTAGCGGGAGGGCCAATGAGCAGTTCTTC. Translating gives CASSASSGRANEQFF. Complete variable domain (other parts from reference TRBV9 and TRBJ2-1): DSGVTQTPKHLITATGQRVTLRCSPRSGDLSVYWYQQSLDQGLQFLIQYYNGEERAKGNILERFSAQQFPDLHSELNLSSLELGDSALYFCASSASSGRANEQFFGPGTRLTVL.

The count of this clone is one. The genes are TRBV11-2 and TRBJ2-6, with D possibly TRBD1 on 5 matching bases. Trimming stripped 4 bases from V and 2 bases from J, with 12 bases between. The CDR3 is made up of 16 amino acids. In germline, CDR1 is SGHAT, CDR2 FQNNGV. The CDR3 nucleotides are TGTGCCAGCAGCTCAGGGCCAGGCACTGGGGCCAACGTCCTGACTTTC. It is translated as CASSSGPGTGANVLTF.

For this clone: The junction departs from germline at one end; a sequencing error may be responsible. J is TRBJ1-2 and V is TRBV5-8; tentative D call: TRBD1 (5 bases). CDR3 length: 13 residues. The germline CDR1 and CDR2 sequences are SGHTS and YDEGEE. In DNA form, the CDR3 reads TGTGCCAGCAGCTTGGCCGGGAACTTACCGGGGGGCTTC. Amino acids: CASSLAGNLPGGF.

This chain joins TRBV29-1 and TRBJ2-1; D not certain. Germline lookup yields CDR1 SQVTM and CDR2 ANQGSEA. V lost 1 base to trimming and J lost 2 bases, with 9 bases between them. The CDR3 is 14 residues long. CDR3 bases: TGCAGCGTTGAAGCGGCGGCCCCCTACAATGAGCAGTTCTTC. Protein sequence: CSVEAAAPYNEQFF.

This chain uses TRBV28 with TRBJ2-6; TRBD1 matches at 11 bases. The trim removed 5 bases at V and 2 bases at J, leaving 5 bases unmatched. The CDR3 is 17 amino acids. Per the germline V gene, CDR1 is MDHEN and CDR2 is SYDVKM. The CDR3 reads CASSTPGQGAGANVLTF. DNA for the CDR3: TGTGCCAGCAGTACCCCGGGACAGGGGGCTGGGGCCAACGTCCTGACTTTC.

The V gene is TRBV5-1, the J gene TRBJ2-7, with TRBD2 matching over 13 bases. There are 15 residues in the CDR3. V shed 1 base and J 5 bases; nucleotides not matched to a gene: 3. The germline V gene encodes CDR1 SGHRS and CDR2 YFSETQ. The CDR3 nucleotides are TGCGCCAGCAGCTTGACTAGCGGGAGGGGGCACGAGCAGTACTTC. Translation: CASSLTSGRGHEQYF. Combining the CDR3 with reference TRBV5-1 and TRBJ2-7 gives the whole variable domain KAGVTQTPRYLIKTRGQQVTLSCSPISGHRSVSWYQQTPGQGLQFLFEYFSETQRNKGNFPGRFSGRQFSNSRSEMNVSTLELGDSALYLCASSLTSGRGHEQYFGPGTRLTVT.

This rearrangement joins TRBV11-2 to TRBJ2-5, with D perhaps TRBD2 (7 bases). CDR1 SGHAT and CDR2 FQNNGV come from the germline V gene. Between the trimmed V and J ends, which lost 6 bases and 5 bases, there was a span of 31 bases. This CDR3 has 19 amino acids. CDR3 sequence (DNA): TGTGCCAGCAGACCTATCCCAGGGGAGGGGGATAGAAGTTGGGAGACCCAGTACTTC. This encodes CASRPIPGEGDRSWETQYF. The full variable domain, completed using reference TRBV11-2 and TRBJ2-5, is EAGVAQSPRYKIIEKRQSVAFWCNPISGHATLYWYQQILGQGPKLLIQFQNNGVVDDSQLPKDRFSAERLKGVDSTLKIQPAKLEDSAVYLCASRPIPGEGDRSWETQYFGPGTRLLVL.

This clone has only one observation. This chain connects TRBV4-3 to TRBJ2-7; no reliable D call. Trimming cost V 0 bases and J 2 bases, with 11 bases left between them. The CDR3 has 15 residues. Per germline, CDR1 LGHNA and CDR2 YSLEER. The CDR3 DNA sequence: TGCGCCAGCAGCCAAGATTTCCCCGACACCTACGAGCAGTACTTC. Translating it yields CASSQDFPDTYEQYF.

The chain carries TRBV4-3 and TRBJ2-2; TRBD2 agrees at 7 bases. CDR1 LGHNA and CDR2 YSLEER come from the germline V gene. There are 16 residues in the CDR3. V gave up 0 bases and J gave up 6 bases; unmatched junction bases: 7. CDR3 region: CASSQDRTSKAGELFF. CDR3 nucleotides: TGCGCCAGCAGCCAAGATCGGACTAGTAAGGCCGGGGAGCTGTTTTTT.

The V and J genes are TRBV29-1 and TRBJ2-4; 11 nucleotides align to TRBD2. The CDR3 length is 16 residues. With 2 bases clipped from V and 10 bases from J, the junction kept 13 bases outside the gene matches. Germline CDR1 SQVTM, CDR2 ANQGSEA. The CDR3 bases are TGCAGCGTTGAAATTTCTAGTCCGCTAGCGGGAGGTATTCAGTACTTC. Encoded protein: CSVEISSPLAGGIQYF.

By sample share, this clone is medium-sized. This chain uses TRBV19 with TRBJ2-6; 7 bases agree with TRBD2. Trimming took 1 base from V and 0 from J; bases not matched to a gene: 0. CDR3 length: 16 residues. Per the germline V gene, CDR1 is LNHDA and CDR2 is SQIVND (reference sequence). The CDR3 DNA is TGTGCCAGTAGTATAGCGGGGGGCTCTGGGGCCAACGTCCTGACTTTC. Translating it yields CASSIAGGSGANVLTF.

This chain joins TRBV4-1 and TRBJ1-1; TRBD1 is a possible D gene (5 bases). In germline, CDR1 is MGHRA, CDR2 YSYEKL. The V end was cut by 1 base, the J end by 4 bases, with 10 bases between. The CDR3 is made up of 14 amino acids. The CDR3 loop reads CASSQAGGGTEAFF. CDR3 nucleotides: TGCGCCAGCAGCCAAGCCGGGGGGGGCACTGAAGCTTTCTTT.

The chain carries TRBV25-1 and TRBJ2-1; no firm D call. Looked up from germline, CDR1 is MGHDK and CDR2 is SYGVNS. The CDR3 consists of 12 residues. Trimming stripped 7 bases from V and 4 bases from J, with 8 bases between. The CDR3 reads CASKLEYNEQFF. DNA of the CDR3: TGTGCCAGCAAGCTGGAGTACAATGAGCAGTTCTTC.

This clone has a handful of counts. The chain has TRBV6-5 and TRBJ1-1; TRBD1 might be the D (6 bases). CDR1 is MNHEY and CDR2 is SVGAGI in the germline V gene. There are 14 residues in the CDR3. Trimming took 2 bases from V and 5 from J, leaving 12 bases between them. CDR3 sequence reads: CASSYNRAKTEAFF. The CDR3 DNA is TGTGCCAGCAGTTACAACAGGGCAAAAACTGAAGCTTTCTTT.